The rows below give T cell receptor beta chains drawn from one sample of a study of OX40 agonist ivuxolimab in advanced cancers. Measured with immunoSEQ multiplex PCR; TCRdb has only the in-frame clones, and not every one. The table records 90,000 to 100,000 clones, approximately 90% of them present only once. The source was CD4+ or CD8+ T cells sorted from blood, collected in a trial of the OX40 agonist ivuxolimab. The source is an adult with an advanced solid tumor such as melanoma, head and neck, liver or kidney cancer. CDR3s include the opening cysteine and the closing phenylalanine or tryptophan. The D gene is left open where the match is weak. The listing skips clone size in some rows; elsewhere it reads once, few, many or a size class.

size,J,V,D,DNA,CDR3
NA,TRBJ2-7,TRBV5-1,TRBD2,TGCGCCAGCAGCATCGATGGACTAGCGGGATGGTACTACGAGCAGTACTTC,CASSIDGLAGWYYEQYF
once,TRBJ2-2,TRBV5-8,NA,TGTGCCAGCAGCTTGGGGGGAGCTATCGGGGAGCTGTTTTTT,CASSLGGAIGELFF
once,TRBJ1-1,TRBV7-9,NA,TGTGCCAGCAGCTTCTATACCCCGGAGACTGAAGCTTTCTTT,CASSFYTPETEAFF
few,TRBJ1-4,TRBV30,TRBD1,TGTGCCTTTGGGACAGGGGGGGAAAAACTGTTTTTT,CAFGTGGEKLFF
NA,TRBJ2-1,TRBV7-2,NA,TGTGCCAGCAGCCCCACGTCGGGCGGCAATGAGCAGTTCTTC,CASSPTSGGNEQFF
NA,TRBJ2-5,TRBV7-8,TRBD2,TGTGCCAGCAGCTTGCGGACTAGCGCTACGGGGGCCCAGTACTTC,CASSLRTSATGAQYF
NA,TRBJ1-4,TRBV7-9,NA,TGTGCCAGCAGTTTAATCCCGGGAGCCGGGGGGCCAAAACTGTTTTTT,CASSLIPGAGGPKLFF
NA,TRBJ1-5,TRBV30,NA,TGTGCCTGGAGTTCTGCCCGAAATCAGCCCCAGCATTTT,CAWSSARNQPQHF
NA,TRBJ2-3,TRBV4-1,NA,TGCGCCAGCAGCCGAGGGATAGTTAGCGGCACAGATACGCAGTATTTT,CASSRGIVSGTDTQYF
NA,TRBJ2-2,TRBV7-2,NA,TGTGCCAGCAGCTTAGCGGCGGCGGGGTCCGGGGAGCTGTTTTTT,CASSLAAAGSGELFF
few,TRBJ1-3,TRBV30,TRBD1,TGTGCCTTCACGACAGGGGGAGGAAACACCATATATTTT,CAFTTGGGNTIYF
NA,TRBJ1-3,TRBV30,TRBD1,TGTGCCTGGTACAGGGGGCGGACTGGAAACACCATATATTTT,CAWYRGRTGNTIYF
NA,TRBJ1-2,TRBV7-9,TRBD1,TGTGCCAGCAGCCGGGGACAGGGGTACGGGGCCAACTATGGCTACACCTTC,CASSRGQGYGANYGYTF
few,TRBJ1-2,TRBV5-8,NA,TGTGCCAGCAGCCCCAGGGTAGGGCGCGGAAACTATGGCTACACCTTC,CASSPRVGRGNYGYTF
NA,TRBJ2-1,TRBV6-1,NA,TGTGCCAGCAGGAGGGGTGAGCAGTTCTTC,CASRRGEQFF
once,TRBJ2-1,TRBV6-5,NA,TGTGCCAGCAGTTACCGGGCCCCAATCCACAATGAGCAGTTCTTC,CASSYRAPIHNEQFF
NA,TRBJ2-2,TRBV6-1,NA,TGTGCCAGCAGTGCCCCGGCCACCGGGGAGCTGTTTTTT,CASSAPATGELFF
NA,TRBJ1-1,TRBV5-5,NA,TGTGCCAGCAGCCCCGTTGAGAGGGGGTGGACTGAAGCTTTCTTT,CASSPVERGWTEAFF
NA,TRBJ2-1,TRBV5-4,NA,TGTGCCAGCAGCCGGGACTCCAGGACCTACAATGAGCAGTTCTTC,CASSRDSRTYNEQFF
NA,TRBJ2-5,TRBV7-2,NA,TGTGCCAGCAGCTTAGATTTGGGTACGGAGACCCAGTACTTC,CASSLDLGTETQYF
NA,TRBJ2-2,TRBV19,TRBD1,TGTGCCAGTACTTCCCAGGGGGCGCAAAAAACCGGGGAGCTGTTTTTT,CASTSQGAQKTGELFF
few,TRBJ1-5,TRBV7-8,NA,TGTGCCAGCAGCCCATTCGAGGGAAACAATCAGCCCCAGCATTTT,CASSPFEGNNQPQHF